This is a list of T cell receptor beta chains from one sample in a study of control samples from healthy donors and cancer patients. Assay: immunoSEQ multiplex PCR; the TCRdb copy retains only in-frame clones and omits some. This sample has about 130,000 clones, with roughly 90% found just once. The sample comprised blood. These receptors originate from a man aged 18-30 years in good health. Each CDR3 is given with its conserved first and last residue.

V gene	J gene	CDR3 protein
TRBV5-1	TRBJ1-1	CASSLEPGSGTEAFF
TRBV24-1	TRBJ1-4	CATSIIPTGKNEKLFF
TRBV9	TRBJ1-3	CASAGNSGNTIYF
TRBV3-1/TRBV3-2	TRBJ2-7	CASSQGQGGRPYEQYF
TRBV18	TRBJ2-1	CASSPLPSGGPSYNEQFF
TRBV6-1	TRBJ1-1	CASSEAASTEAFF
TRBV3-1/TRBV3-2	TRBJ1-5	CASSQGTGVNQPQHF
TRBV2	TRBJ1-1	CASRRRLQVQNTEAFF
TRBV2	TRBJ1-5	CASTGTVLNQPQHF
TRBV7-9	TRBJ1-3	CASKPGQGIAIYF
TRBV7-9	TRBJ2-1	CASSPGASFYNEQFF
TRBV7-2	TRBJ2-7	CASSDWTGASYEQYF
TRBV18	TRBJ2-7	CASSQRGSHGTYEQYF
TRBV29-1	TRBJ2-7	CSVEVGGPVYEQYF
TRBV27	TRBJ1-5	CASSPVLGLNQPQHF
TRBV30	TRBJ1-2	CAWAYGWDDGYTF
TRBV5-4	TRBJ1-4	CASSVTGDANEKLFF
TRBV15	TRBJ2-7	CATSREQFYEQYF
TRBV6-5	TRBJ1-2	CASRRDRVNGYTF
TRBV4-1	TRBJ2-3	CASSPRTRVSQYF
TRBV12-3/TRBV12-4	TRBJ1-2	CASSFFMLGGYTF
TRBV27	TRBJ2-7	CASSYIQGREQYF
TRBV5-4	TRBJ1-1	CASSFLGGRREAFF
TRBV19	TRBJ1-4	CASSVRQGSNEKLFF
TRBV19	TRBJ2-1	CASSTPGLRESQFF
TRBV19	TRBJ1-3	CASSTTGVSGNTIYF
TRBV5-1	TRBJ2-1	CASSLVSGVDYNEQFF
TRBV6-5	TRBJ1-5	CASSSGWGGNQPQHF